The 13 T cell receptor beta chains below were found in one sample sequenced in a study of blood T cells in healthy people across ages. Primers used in a second PCR of roughly 6 to 12 cycles were a sample-barcoded 5' primer and a J-beta primer mix. MiXCR, applied by TCRdb to the 5' RACE reads, yields one record per CDR3 protein. The sample lists around 800,000 distinct CDR3 sequences; 20% to 30% were seen once. Separately, the same data were catalogued under a study of T cells of mothers and their children.

The source material was blood. All receptors come from a boy aged 10-17 years in good health.

This clonotype has just a few counts. The rearrangement joins TRBV2 to TRBJ1-4; D uncertain. The germline V gene has CDR1 SNHLY and CDR2 FYNNEI. This CDR3 region has 14 residues. V lost 6 bases, J lost 8 bases, and 16 bases lay in between. The CDR3 here is CASRTHPLGEKLFF. The CDR3 DNA reads as TGTGCCAGCAGAACCCATCCCCTGGGGGAAAAACTGTTTTTT.

The table lists this clonotype with a few counts. This sequence joins TRBV9 and TRBJ2-3; D gene ambiguous. The CDR3 runs 16 residues. The V end lost 0 bases, the J end lost 2 bases, and 13 bases lay between the germline ends. Germline lookup yields CDR1 SGDLS and CDR2 YYNGEE. In DNA, the CDR3 is TGTGCCAGCAGCGTAGGTGTGGGTACGGCCACAGATACGCAGTATTTT. Protein sequence: CASSVGVGTATDTQYF.

This chain joins TRBV19 and TRBJ2-1; 11 nucleotides align to TRBD2. Per the germline V gene, CDR1 is LNHDA and CDR2 is SQIVND (reference sequence). The CDR3 has 13 amino acids. Germline trimming cut 6 bases from V and 12 bases from J; bases unmatched to any gene: 7. The CDR3 sequence is CASRVSGGGRQFF. The CDR3 bases are TGTGCCAGTAGGGTTAGCGGGGGGGGACGGCAGTTCTTC.

The rearrangement joins TRBV5-1 to TRBJ2-1, with 7 bases identical to TRBD1. Per germline, CDR1 SGHRS and CDR2 YFSETQ. The CDR3 consists of 15 residues. Unmatched junction bases numbered 4, after V lost 0 bases and J lost 4 bases. CDR3 residues: CASSLDGTEYNEQFF. The CDR3 DNA is TGCGCCAGCAGCTTGGACGGGACAGAATACAATGAGCAGTTCTTC.

The rearrangement joins TRBV28 to TRBJ2-5; D is perhaps TRBD2 (6 bases). This CDR3 region has 16 residues. Germline lookup yields CDR1 MDHEN and CDR2 SYDVKM. Trimming pared 7 bases from V and 3 bases from J, leaving 21 bases between. The CDR3 DNA reads TGTGCCAGCACTTACGCCCAGGGAGGAGGGGAAGAGACCCAGTACTTC. Residues: CASTYAQGGGEETQYF.

The chain carries TRBV5-1 and TRBJ1-1, with TRBD1 identical over 8 bases. Germline V lookup: CDR1 SGHRS, CDR2 YFSETQ. The CDR3 runs 17 residues. The ends lost 0 bases at V and 4 bases at J; junction bases unmatched: 11. CDR3 coding DNA: TGCGCCAGCAGCTTGGGTCGGGACAGGCATCGAGGCACTGAAGCTTTCTTT. Residues: CASSLGRDRHRGTEAFF.

This clonotype came up a few times. The chain is built from TRBV7-9 and TRBJ1-2; TRBD1 is a possible D gene (6 bases). V lost 5 bases to trimming and J lost 2 bases, with 15 bases between them. Germline assignment: CDR1 SEHNR and CDR2 FQNEAQ (reference sequence). The CDR3 has 15 amino acids. CDR3 in amino acids: CASSETTGTNYGYTF. CDR3 nucleotide sequence: TGTGCCAGCAGCGAAACTACAGGGACCAACTATGGCTACACCTTC.

This clonotype was detected a few times. The chain has TRBV28 and TRBJ1-1; D unresolved. This CDR3 has 13 residues. Germline V gives CDR1 MDHEN, CDR2 SYDVKM. V lost 2 bases, J lost 8 bases, and 12 bases lay in between. For the CDR3, the DNA is TGTGCCAGCAGTTTACCCGACGGGGTCGAAGCTTTCTTT. Its translation: CASSLPDGVEAFF.

This clonotype was recorded at least ten times. The chain combines TRBV5-1 with TRBJ1-2; no clear D gene. The CDR3 is 13 amino acids. In germline, CDR1 is SGHRS, CDR2 YFSETQ. Trimming stripped 0 bases from V and 7 bases from J, with 10 bases between. This CDR3 reads CASSLAGRSGYTF. Here the CDR3 DNA reads TGCGCCAGCAGCTTGGCTGGGCGCTCTGGCTACACCTTC.

A few counts support this clonotype. The chain is built from TRBV7-9 and TRBJ2-1; a possible D gene is TRBD2 (5 bases). The CDR3 spans 16 residues. Trimming cost V 4 bases and J 4 bases, with 17 bases left between them. Germline V gene lookup returns CDR1 SEHNR and CDR2 FQNEAQ (reference sequence). Here the CDR3 reads CASSSLGGPSYNEQFF. The CDR3 nucleotides are TGTGCCAGCAGCTCCCTCGGCGGGCCTTCGTACAATGAGCAGTTCTTC.

The chain recombines TRBV20-1 with TRBJ2-5; weak D call: TRBD2 (6 bases). Germline CDR1 is DFQATT and CDR2 is SNEGSKA (reference sequence). CDR3 length equals 16 residues. V lost 0 bases and J 5 bases, leaving 19 bases between the germline ends. CDR3 DNA: TGCAGTGCTAGAGATAAGGCTAGCGACGTATCTGAGACCCAGTACTTC. Translation: CSARDKASDVSETQYF.

The chain recombines TRBV28 with TRBJ2-1, with D perhaps matching TRBD2 (5 bases). The V gene lost 2 bases and the J gene lost 0 bases, with 11 bases spanning the gap. This CDR3 comprises 16 residues. The germline gives CDR1 MDHEN, CDR2 SYDVKM. The CDR3 reads CASSLGVGVSYNEQFF. The CDR3 coding sequence is TGTGCCAGCAGTTTAGGTGTCGGGGTCTCCTACAATGAGCAGTTCTTC.

The V and J genes are TRBV12-3 or TRBV12-4 and TRBJ2-5; D remains ambiguous. The CDR3 contains 16 residues. The V end lost 5 bases, the J end lost 4 bases, and 20 bases lay between the germline ends. CDR3 loop: CASSLRSRPSGETQYF. The CDR3 DNA reads as TGTGCCAGCAGTCTCCGATCGCGCCCCTCGGGAGAGACCCAGTACTTC.